These 32 T cell receptor beta chains share one sample of origin, sequenced in a study of blood T cell repertoires in COVID-19. Method: immunoSEQ multiplex PCR; TCRdb's copy keeps in-frame clones and lacks some. The data hold 55,000 to 90,000 clones, with 85% to 90% observed a single time. The specimen sequenced was peripheral blood. All receptors come from a human donor in a cohort sampled during active COVID-19.

The chain is built from TRBV19 and TRBJ2-3; TRBD1 might be the D (5 bases). Germline CDR1 reads LNHDA; CDR2 reads SQIVND (reference sequence). There are 15 residues in the CDR3. With 1 base removed from V and 2 bases from J, the gap between germline ends came to 10 bases. The CDR3 DNA is TGTGCCAGTAGTATAGGGGGCCGCGACACAGATACGCAGTATTTT. As protein: CASSIGGRDTDTQYF.

The chain employs TRBV2 and TRBJ2-2; TRBD2 might be the D (5 bases). The germline CDR1 and CDR2 sequences are SNHLY and FYNNEI. Trimming shortened V by 6 bases and J by 4 bases, and 12 bases separated the two germline ends. This CDR3 contains 14 residues. The CDR3 DNA sequence: TGTGCCAGCAGCCATCGACTACTCACCGGGGAGCTGTTTTTT. This translates into CASSHRLLTGELFF.

The chain combines TRBV4-1 with TRBJ2-7; D might be TRBD1 (6 bases). The germline CDR1 and CDR2 sequences are MGHRA and YSYEKL. The ends were cut back, 3 bases at V and 7 bases at J, with 19 bases in the middle. The CDR3 is 15 amino acids. CDR3 DNA sequence: TGCGCCAGCAGCCACCCAGGCAGGGGTACGAGAGAGCAGTACTTC. As protein: CASSHPGRGTREQYF.

The J gene is TRBJ1-2, the V gene TRBV4-2, with D maybe TRBD1 (5 bases). Germline loops: CDR1 LGHNA, CDR2 YNFKEQ. CDR3 length: 16 amino acids. The V end lost 0 bases, the J end lost 4 bases, and 15 bases lay between the germline ends. CDR3 region: CASSQDLAGSVYGYTF. For the CDR3, the DNA is TGTGCCAGCAGCCAAGATCTGGCAGGGTCGGTCTATGGCTACACCTTC.

V gene TRBV6-5 combines with J gene TRBJ1-2, with D possibly TRBD1 on 6 matching bases. The germline V gene has CDR1 MNHEY and CDR2 SVGAGI. This CDR3 is 15 amino acids long. Trimming stripped 6 bases from V and 3 bases from J, with 17 bases between. The CDR3 protein is CASSQQGEGYYGYTF. The CDR3 DNA follows: TGTGCCAGCAGCCAACAGGGCGAGGGTTACTATGGCTACACCTTC.

The CDR3 is CATSRQGARNEQFF. In DNA form, the CDR3 reads TGTGCCACCAGCAGACAGGGGGCGCGAAATGAGCAGTTCTTC. The rearrangement uses TRBV24-1 and TRBJ2-1; 10 nucleotides match TRBD1. The V gene end was trimmed by 7 bases and the J gene end by 7 bases; junction bases not matched to a gene: 6. The CDR3 has 14 amino acids. Germline-derived CDR1 and CDR2 are KGHDR and SFDVKD.

This chain joins TRBV5-1 and TRBJ2-5, with TRBD2 matching over 8 bases. The germline gives CDR1 SGHRS, CDR2 YFSETQ. V shed 4 bases and J 5 bases; nucleotides not matched to a gene: 7. This CDR3 has 14 amino acids. For the CDR3, the DNA is TGCGCCAGCAGCAGGGGGACTAGGGAGGAGACCCAGTACTTC. Protein product: CASSRGTREETQYF.

The rearrangement joins TRBV21-1 to TRBJ2-7; TRBD2 was called by the table and not checked on the DNA. TRBV21-1 is a listed pseudogene. The CDR3 sequence is 13 residues long. The CDR3 region is CASIFVSSYEQYF. In DNA form, the CDR3 reads TGTGCCAGCATCTTCGTGAGCTCCTACGAGCAGTACTTC.

The chain has TRBV3-1 (or the pseudogene TRBV3-2) and TRBJ1-3; unclear D gene. This CDR3 contains 14 residues. Germline values: CDR1 LGHDT, CDR2 YNNKEL (reference sequence). V was pared by 4 bases and J by 3 bases, with 10 bases between. In DNA, the CDR3 is TGTGCCAGCAGCCCATATACAGATGGAAACACCATATATTTT. Its protein is CASSPYTDGNTIYF.

The chain employs TRBV5-4 and TRBJ2-7; D gene uncertain. The germline V gene encodes CDR1 SGHNT and CDR2 YYREEE (reference sequence). V was clipped by 4 bases and J by 2 bases, with 10 bases between them. The CDR3 loop spans 13 amino acids. CDR3 nucleotides: TGTGCCAGCAGCCCCGGGTTTGCCTACGAGCAGTACTTC. Protein product: CASSPGFAYEQYF.

This chain's CDR3 is CASSQLAGGSRAGELFF. As DNA, the CDR3 is TGTGCCAGCAGCCAGCTAGCGGGAGGAAGTCGGGCCGGGGAGCTGTTTTTT. The rearrangement uses TRBV7-9 and TRBJ2-2, with 11 bases that match TRBD2. The CDR3 length is 17 residues. Unmatched junction bases numbered 11, after V lost 5 bases and J lost 6 bases. Germline CDR1 reads SEHNR; CDR2 reads FQNEAQ (reference sequence).

The chain employs TRBV6-5 and TRBJ1-2; 9 bases fit TRBD1. The V segment lost 0 bases and the J segment 4 bases; nucleotides outside the gene matches: 3. The CDR3 has 15 amino acids. In germline, CDR1 is MNHEY, CDR2 SVGAGI. Here the CDR3 DNA reads TGTGCCAGCAGTTACTCGACAGGGGGATCCTATGGCTACACCTTC. It is translated as CASSYSTGGSYGYTF.

The chain employs TRBV11-1 and TRBJ2-2; tentatively, D is TRBD2 (6 bases). Germline V gives CDR1 SGHAT, CDR2 FQDESV (reference sequence). This CDR3 is built from 14 residues. The V end was cut by 3 bases, the J end by 5 bases, with 10 bases between. CDR3 amino acids: CASSFRERTGELFF. The DNA for the CDR3 is TGTGCCAGCAGCTTTCGGGAGCGGACCGGGGAGCTGTTTTTT.

In this sample, this clone turned up once. The V gene is TRBV19, the J gene TRBJ2-1; a possible D gene is TRBD1 (6 bases). Trimming took 6 bases from V and 8 from J, leaving 32 bases between them. In germline, CDR1 is LNHDA, CDR2 SQIVND (reference sequence). This CDR3 is built from 19 residues. CDR3 nucleotide sequence: TGTGCCAGTAGAAGGGGGACGGCGCCGACGGCAACTCTTATGGATGAGCAGTTCTTC. Translation gives CASRRGTAPTATLMDEQFF. The full variable domain, in which reference TRBV19 and TRBJ2-1 provide the parts outside the CDR3, is DGGITQSPKYLFRKEGQNVTLSCEQNLNHDAMYWYRQDPGQGLRLIYYSQIVNDFQKGDIAEGYSVSREKKESFPLTVTSAQKNPTAFYLCASRRGTAPTATLMDEQFFGPGTRLTVL.

The chain combines TRBV5-6 with TRBJ2-7; TRBD2 might be the D (6 bases). The CDR3 spans 15 residues. The V end was cut by 1 base, the J end by 0 bases, with 11 bases between. The germline V gene has CDR1 SGHDT and CDR2 YYEEEE. CDR3 coding DNA: TGTGCCAGCAGCTTGACGGGACTCCACTCCTACGAGCAGTACGTC. Its translation: CASSLTGLHSYEQYV.

This chain links TRBV10-1 with TRBJ2-4, with D perhaps TRBD2 (6 bases). V lost 0 bases and J lost 1, with 13 bases in between. CDR1 and CDR2 (germline): WNHNN, SYGVQD (reference sequence). The CDR3 runs 17 residues. DNA of the CDR3: TGCGCCAGCAGTGAGTCTAGTCCCGCGGGGGCCAAAAACATTCAGTACTTC. It translates to CASSESSPAGAKNIQYF.

The gene calls are TRBV19 and TRBJ2-2; 7 bases line up with TRBD1. V shed 2 bases, J shed 4 bases, and the junction held 1 base outside the gene matches. Germline lookup yields CDR1 LNHDA and CDR2 SQIVND (reference sequence). The length of the CDR3 is 14 residues. The CDR3 nucleotides read TGTGCCAGTAGTATACAGGGGGTCACCGGGGAGCTGTTTTTT. Its protein is CASSIQGVTGELFF.

The chain carries TRBV5-1 and TRBJ2-3; 8 nucleotides align to TRBD1. The J segment lost 1 base and the V segment lost 4 bases, leaving 5 bases of the junction unmatched. The CDR3 totals 15 residues. The V gene's germline CDR1 is SGHRS and CDR2 YFSETQ. The CDR3 loop reads CASSRTGSGTDTQYF. In DNA form, the CDR3 reads TGCGCCAGCAGCAGGACAGGGTCTGGCACAGATACGCAGTATTTT.

The V call is TRBV7-3, the J call TRBJ2-1, with a weak D call TRBD2 (6 bases). The CDR3 spans 16 residues. V lost 1 base, J lost 8 bases, and 18 bases lay in between. Looked up from germline, CDR1 is SGHTA and CDR2 is FQGTGA. This CDR3 reads CASSLNWGEEQDEQFF. The DNA of the CDR3 is TGTGCCAGCAGCTTAAATTGGGGGGAGGAGCAGGATGAGCAGTTCTTC.

The V and J genes are TRBV3-1 (or the pseudogene TRBV3-2) and TRBJ1-2; D uncertain. Germline assignment: CDR1 LGHDT and CDR2 YNNKEL (reference sequence). The CDR3 loop spans 13 amino acids. Trimming stripped 1 base from V and 7 bases from J, with 10 bases between. The CDR3 region is CASSQATAGGYTF. In nucleotides, the CDR3 is TGTGCCAGCAGCCAAGCCACGGCGGGTGGCTACACCTTC.

The chain couples TRBV2 to TRBJ1-3; no clear D. Germline CDR1 SNHLY, CDR2 FYNNEI. The V end was cut by 5 bases, the J end by 3 bases, with 14 bases between. This CDR3 region has 15 residues. The CDR3 sequence is CASSSGEAYGNTIYF. CDR3 nucleotides: TGTGCCAGCAGTTCTGGAGAGGCCTATGGAAACACCATATATTTT.

The V call is TRBV6-5, the J call TRBJ1-2, with D perhaps TRBD1 (6 bases). Between the trimmed V and J ends, which lost 6 bases and 8 bases, there was a span of 16 bases. The length of the CDR3 is 13 residues. Germline-derived CDR1 and CDR2 are MNHEY and SVGAGI. In DNA form, the CDR3 reads TGTGCCAGCAGCTCGGACAGAACCGGAGGCTACACCTTC. Translating it yields CASSSDRTGGYTF.

The chain recombines TRBV28 with TRBJ2-3, with 13 bases identical to TRBD2. Germline CDR1 reads MDHEN; CDR2 reads SYDVKM. V gave up 3 bases and J gave up 0 bases; unmatched junction bases: 12. The CDR3 has 20 amino acids. The CDR3 protein is CASSFMNGLAGVRSTDTQYF. The CDR3 DNA is TGTGCCAGCAGTTTTATGAACGGACTAGCGGGAGTTCGCAGCACAGATACGCAGTATTTT.

The genes are TRBV28 and TRBJ2-5; D not certain. V shed 6 bases and J shed 2 bases, with 4 bases lying between them. Germline V gene data show CDR1 as MDHEN and CDR2 as SYDVKM. This CDR3 has 11 amino acids. The CDR3 sequence: CASRTQETQYF. CDR3 DNA sequence: TGTGCCAGCAGGACTCAAGAGACCCAGTACTTC.

In this sample, this clone turned up once. The chain joins TRBV5-5 to TRBJ1-4; D gene unclear. The ends were cut back, 1 base at V and 8 bases at J, with 18 bases in the middle. The CDR3 covers 16 residues. Germline-derived CDR1 and CDR2 are SGHKS and YYEKEE (reference sequence). Here the CDR3 reads CASSLSREGVWEKLFF. The CDR3 DNA is TGTGCCAGCAGCTTGTCTAGGGAGGGAGTGTGGGAAAAACTGTTTTTT.

This clone was seen just once. The chain employs TRBV6-7 and TRBJ2-7, with D perhaps TRBD2 (6 bases). TRBV6-7 is designated an ORF whose function remains uncertain. V lost 9 bases and J lost 4, with 19 bases in between. The CDR3 spans 14 residues. CDR3 in amino acids: CARGRRRNPYEQYV. The CDR3 DNA sequence: TGTGCCAGAGGGAGGAGGAGAAACCCATACGAGCAGTACGTC.

The V and J genes are TRBV29-1 and TRBJ2-3, with D unresolved. Germline values: CDR1 SQVTM, CDR2 ANQGSEA. V lost 1 base and J lost 1, with 9 bases in between. The CDR3 loop spans 14 amino acids. CDR3 DNA sequence: TGCAGCGTTGAAGGCTCTACGGGCACAGATACGCAGTATTTT. Residues: CSVEGSTGTDTQYF.

The chain combines TRBV28 with TRBJ2-1; D not certain. CDR3 length: 13 amino acids. Trimming left V 5 bases short and J 6 bases short, with 11 bases between. CDR1 MDHEN and CDR2 SYDVKM come from the germline V gene. The CDR3 DNA reads TGTGCCAGCAGTAATCTAGATACCAATGAGCAGTTCTTC. Its translation: CASSNLDTNEQFF.

The rearrangement joins TRBV29-1 to TRBJ2-5; TRBD2 matches at 8 bases. The germline CDR1 and CDR2 sequences are SQVTM and ANQGSEA. This CDR3 has 12 amino acids. V lost 4 bases and J lost 5; bases outside the gene matches: 3. The CDR3 reads CSVVGGGETQYF. The CDR3 DNA follows: TGCAGCGTTGTGGGCGGGGGGGAGACCCAGTACTTC. The whole variable domain, filled in from reference TRBV29-1 and TRBJ2-5, reads SAVISQKPSRDICQRGTSLTIQCQVDSQVTMMFWYRQQPGQSLTLIATANQGSEATYESGFVIDKFPISRPNLTFSTLTVSNMSPEDSSIYLCSVVGGGETQYFGPGTRLLVL.

The chain couples TRBV2 to TRBJ2-1; a possible D gene is TRBD2 (6 bases). V was cut by 1 base and J by 7 bases, with 11 bases left in between. CDR1 and CDR2 from the germline V gene are SNHLY and FYNNEI. The CDR3 spans 14 residues. DNA for the CDR3: TGTGCCAGCAGTGAAGGCGGGAATAAAAATGAGCAGTTCTTC. Residues: CASSEGGNKNEQFF.

This sequence joins TRBV19 and TRBJ1-1, with 7 bases that match TRBD1. After removal of 3 bases from V and 1 base from J, the junction contained 8 bases not matched to a gene. This CDR3 spans 16 amino acids. Germline V gene sequence: CDR1 LNHDA, CDR2 SQIVND (reference sequence). CDR3 nucleotides: TGTGCCAGTAGTATCATTTCCGGGACAGCGAACACTGAAGCTTTCTTT. Translating it yields CASSIISGTANTEAFF.

This clone appeared a few times. J is TRBJ2-7 and V is TRBV18; the D gene is possibly TRBD1 (6 bases). The length of the CDR3 is 13 residues. The germline V and J ends were trimmed by 5 bases and 3 bases, with 11 bases remaining between them. The germline V gene has CDR1 KGHSH and CDR2 LQKENI. The CDR3 region has the DNA TGTGCCAGCTCATCGGGACAAGACTACGAGCAGTACTTC. It translates to CASSSGQDYEQYF.